The 28 T cell receptor beta chains reported below all come from one sample, sequenced in a study of glioma-infiltrating T cells listed by TCRdb under 2016. Data came from an Illumina MiSeq. The iRepertoire nested amplicon-rescue multiplex PCR (arm-PCR) platform was used to amplify TCR alpha and beta CDR3 regions from RNA. TCRdb's own reprocessing of the public reads used fastp at Q25 and MiXCR and kept productive beta chains. Rows with a matching CDR3 protein are joined into one entry that keeps the most common DNA and genes. The sample table lists a few hundred thousand distinct CDR3 sequences, 41% of them with a count of one. Around 13% of the sample rests with the top ten. Specimen: glioma tissue, nonneoplastic brain tissue, or PBMCs (not recorded which). Every receptor here comes from a human donor with low-grade glioma or glioblastoma, undergoing nonglioma brain surgery, or in good health (not recorded which).

A few counts support this clonotype. The chain links TRBV11-2 to TRBJ2-1; 8 bases are shared with TRBD2. This CDR3 is 15 amino acids long. V trimming: 1 base; J trimming: 7 bases; junction bases outside the gene matches: 6. Germline assignment: CDR1 SGHAT and CDR2 FQNNGV. CDR3 in DNA: TGTGCCAGCAGCTTAGGCACTAGCGGTCTTAATGAGCAGTTCTTC. Translation gives CASSLGTSGLNEQFF.

On this clonotype itself: This sequence may be a read error, since a much larger clone differs from it by one base. V usage is TRBV28 and J usage is TRBJ1-1; weak D call: TRBD1 (6 bases). Looked up from germline, CDR1 is MDHEN and CDR2 is SYDVKM. The CDR3 runs 14 residues. CDR3 residues: CASTTGSDWAEALF. CDR3 bases: TGTGCCAGTACGACAGGTTCCGACTGGGCTGAAGCTCTCTTT. Supplemented by reference TRBV28 and TRBJ1-1, the full variable domain reads DVKVTQSSRYLVKRTGEKVFLECVQDMDHENMFWYRQDPGLGLRLIYFSYDVKMKEKGDIPEGYSVSREKKERFSLILESASTNQTSMYLCASTTGSDWAEALFGQGTRLTVV.

This clonotype has a count of ten or more. The chain couples TRBV4-1 to TRBJ1-1; D not certain. CDR3 length: 15 residues. Germline V gene data show CDR1 as MGHRA and CDR2 as YSYEKL. V lost 1 base and J lost 1, with 10 bases in between. CDR3 protein: CASSQALLRNTEAFF. CDR3 bases: TGCGCCAGCAGCCAAGCACTTCTCAGGAACACTGAAGCTTTCTTT.

The chain joins TRBV4-1 to TRBJ2-5, with 8 positions matching TRBD1. The CDR3 runs 17 residues. The ends lost 0 bases at V and 2 bases at J; junction bases unmatched: 8. The V gene's germline CDR1 is MGHRA and CDR2 YSYEKL. The CDR3 nucleotides are TGCGCCAGCAGCCAAGATCGGACAGGGACTGGGCAAGAGACCCAGTACTTC. Translation: CASSQDRTGTGQETQYF.

In this sample, this clonotype turned up a few times. The rearrangement uses TRBV20-1 and TRBJ2-1; 10 nucleotides align to TRBD2. This CDR3 has 14 amino acids. V was clipped by 6 bases and J by 10 bases; unmatched bases: 12. Germline-derived CDR1 and CDR2 are DFQATT and SNEGSKA (reference sequence). CDR3: CSAEASGRAGEQFF. CDR3 DNA: TGCAGTGCGGAGGCGAGCGGGAGGGCAGGGGAGCAGTTCTTC.

At least ten counts were recorded for this clonotype. The chain uses TRBV7-2 and TRBJ2-7; 7 nucleotides agree with TRBD2. V trimming: 0 bases; J trimming: 2 bases; junction bases outside the gene matches: 1. The CDR3 is 14 amino acids. From germline, CDR1 is SGHTA and CDR2 FQGNSA. The CDR3 here is CASSLAGGAYEQYF. The CDR3 bases are TGTGCCAGCAGCTTAGCGGGAGGGGCCTACGAGCAGTACTTC.

To note about this clonotype: One base away lies a much larger clone, so this may be a sequencing read error. The chain employs TRBV7-9 and TRBJ2-5; D gene ambiguous. Per germline, CDR1 SEHNR and CDR2 FQNEAQ (reference sequence). This CDR3 spans 13 amino acids. The CDR3 reads CASGLEILGTQYF. The CDR3 region has the DNA TGTGCCAGCGGCTTAGAGATTTTGGGGACCCAGTACTTC.

As to this clonotype: Its ends do not fully match the called genes, so a read error is possible. J is TRBJ1-3 and V is TRBV7-8; unclear D gene. From germline, CDR1 is SGHVS and CDR2 FQNEAQ. This CDR3 is built from 18 residues. CDR3 sequence (DNA): TGTGCCTGCAGCTTGTTACCGACACACCTCAGCTCTGGAAACACCATATATTTT. It encodes CACSLLPTHLSSGNTIYF.

This clonotype was counted between two and nine times. The gene calls are TRBV28 and TRBJ1-5; TRBD1 matches at 8 bases. J lost 2 bases, V lost 6 bases, and 12 bases had no gene match. Germline CDR1 MDHEN, CDR2 SYDVKM. The CDR3 contains 17 residues. DNA of the CDR3: TGTGCCAGCAGCCCAACCTTCGGACAGGGTCGCAATCAGCCCCAGCATTTT. Translating it yields CASSPTFGQGRNQPQHF.

A word on this clonotype: One base away lies a much larger clone, so this may be a sequencing read error. The chain recombines TRBV28 with TRBJ2-1, with 10 nucleotides matching TRBD2. Germline CDR1 is MDHEN and CDR2 is SYDVKM. The CDR3 sequence is 15 residues long. Here the CDR3 DNA reads TGTGCCAGCAGTCTAGCGGGAGCAAGCTACAATGTGCAGTTCTTC. Protein sequence: CASSLAGASYNVQFF.

This clonotype was counted ten times or more. This chain links TRBV28 with TRBJ1-1; possibly TRBD1 for D (5 bases). Germline lookup yields CDR1 MDHEN and CDR2 SYDVKM. Trimming shortened V by 5 bases and J by 0 bases, and 13 bases separated the two germline ends. The CDR3 totals 15 residues. CDR3 sequence reads: CASSPREGMNTEAFF. As DNA, the CDR3 is TGTGCCAGCAGTCCGAGGGAGGGGATGAACACTGAAGCTTTCTTT.

For this clonotype: A much larger clone differs by one base, so this may be a read error. The V and J genes are TRBV6-1 and TRBJ1-5; tentatively, D is TRBD1 (6 bases). Germline lookup yields CDR1 MNHNS and CDR2 SASEGT. This CDR3 comprises 14 residues. Here the CDR3 DNA reads TGTGCCAGCAGTCCCTCAGGGGAAGGCCAGCCCCACCATTTT. It translates to CASSPSGEGQPHHF.

This clonotype has only a few counts. The chain combines TRBV6-1 with TRBJ2-2; 8 bases match TRBD1. The J segment lost 5 bases and the V segment lost 5 bases, leaving 10 bases of the junction unmatched. The CDR3 is 16 amino acids. Germline V gene sequence: CDR1 MNHNS, CDR2 SASEGT. The CDR3 loop is CASSPRTGSKTGELFF. In nucleotides, the CDR3 is TGTGCCAGCAGTCCGAGGACAGGGTCAAAGACCGGGGAGCTGTTTTTT.

The CDR3 DNA reads TGTGCCAGCAGCTATCAATTGGGGGATGAGCAGTTCTTC. It codes for CASSYQLGDEQFF. This chain joins TRBV7-8 and TRBJ2-1; possibly TRBD1 or TRBD2 for D (5 bases each). Per the germline V gene, CDR1 is SGHVS and CDR2 is FQNEAQ. V was shortened by 4 bases and J by 8 bases, with 12 bases between the two germline ends. This CDR3 is 13 amino acids long.

This clonotype was seen a few times. For the CDR3, the DNA is TGTGCCACCAGCAAACCTGCTAGCGGGAGCGGGCAGGGCACAGATACGCAGTATTTT. It is translated as CATSKPASGSGQGTDTQYF. This chain links TRBV15 with TRBJ2-3; the match to TRBD2 covers 10 bases. After removal of 4 bases from V and 1 base from J, the junction contained 14 bases not matched to a gene. The CDR3 spans 19 residues. Germline V gene sequence: CDR1 LNHNV, CDR2 YYDKDF (reference sequence).

This clonotype was seen a few times. The chain's CDR3 is CASSLSLGSYEQYF. For the CDR3, the DNA is TGTGCCAGCAGTTTAAGTCTCGGCTCCTACGAGCAGTACTTC. The gene calls are TRBV27 and TRBJ2-7; D is unclear. This CDR3 spans 14 amino acids. Germline V CDR1 and CDR2: MNHEY, SMNVEV (reference sequence). The V gene lost 2 bases and the J gene lost 0 bases, with 8 bases spanning the gap.

On this clonotype itself: One junction end disagrees with the germline gene, perhaps due to a read error. The rearrangement uses TRBV4-3 and TRBJ2-5; 8 bases line up with TRBD2. Germline lookup yields CDR1 LGHNA and CDR2 YSLEER. This CDR3 region has 18 residues. CDR3: CASSQERAIAGFQETQYF. In nucleotides, the CDR3 is TGCGCCAGCAGTCAAGAAAGGGCGATAGCGGGATTCCAAGAGACCCAGTACTTC.

This clonotype was counted a few times. The rearrangement uses TRBV4-3 and TRBJ2-7; 13 nucleotides align to TRBD2. The CDR3 loop spans 15 amino acids. The ends lost 3 bases at V and 4 bases at J; junction bases unmatched: 3. From germline, CDR1 is LGHNA and CDR2 YSLEER. CDR3 bases: TGCGCCAGCAGCCATGGACTAGCGGGAGAGTACGAGCAGTACTTC. It translates to CASSHGLAGEYEQYF.

CDR3 DNA sequence: TGTGCCAGCGGCGAAATGGGGGTTGGTCAGCCCCAGCATTTT. Protein sequence: CASGEMGVGQPQHF. The chain couples TRBV28 to TRBJ1-5; a weak D match, TRBD1 (5 bases). CDR1 MDHEN and CDR2 SYDVKM come from the germline V gene. V gave up 8 bases and J gave up 6 bases, with 17 bases separating them. The CDR3 spans 14 residues.

Regarding this clonotype: This may come from a read error, since a much larger clone is one base off. No conserved phenylalanine or tryptophan ends this CDR3, so it is likely a read error. The CDR3 region is CASTGPGDSPLHL. DNA for the CDR3: TGTGCCAGCACGGGACCCGGAGATTCACCCCTCCACCTT. The chain employs TRBV2 and TRBJ1-6; a possible D gene is TRBD1 (5 bases). From germline, CDR1 is SNHLY and CDR2 FYNNEI. V was cut by 7 bases and J by 8 bases, with 12 bases left in between. This CDR3 comprises 13 residues.

As for this clonotype: A read error is possible here, since a much larger clone lies one base away. The chain couples TRBV10-3 to TRBJ2-1; D may be TRBD2 (5 bases). This CDR3 comprises 17 residues. Germline V gene lookup returns CDR1 ENHRY and CDR2 SYGVKD. With 5 bases removed from V and 5 bases from J, the gap between germline ends came to 22 bases. CDR3 DNA sequence: TGTGCCATCAGTTTATCCCCCGGGATAGCCAGTAACAATGAGCAGTTCTTC. Residues: CAISLSPGIASNNEQFF.

This chain uses TRBV27 with TRBJ2-7, with D perhaps matching TRBD1 or TRBD2 (5 bases each). Germline CDR1 is MNHEY and CDR2 is SMNVEV (reference sequence). This CDR3 is 15 amino acids long. V lost 2 bases and J lost 4, with 15 bases in between. In nucleotides, the CDR3 is TGTGCCAGCAGTTTACTAGGGACCCCTTTGTACGAGCAGTACTTC. Amino acid sequence: CASSLLGTPLYEQYF.

This clonotype was recorded a few times. The chain couples TRBV3-1 to TRBJ1-5; no clear D gene. The CDR3 totals 15 residues. From germline, CDR1 is LGHDT and CDR2 YNNKEL (reference sequence). The V gene lost 1 base and the J gene lost 7 bases, with 14 bases spanning the gap. The CDR3 region is CASSQVPGAVQPQHF. The CDR3 nucleotides are TGTGCCAGCAGCCAAGTTCCGGGTGCAGTCCAGCCCCAGCATTTT.

In this sample, this clonotype turned up a few times. This rearrangement joins TRBV7-2 to TRBJ2-3; 9 nucleotides match TRBD2. CDR3 size: 15 residues. Germline V gene data show CDR1 as SGHTA and CDR2 as FQGNSA. Trimming took 5 bases from V and 1 from J; bases not matched to a gene: 4. The CDR3 here is CASSMLAGGTDTQYF. The CDR3 region has the DNA TGTGCCAGCAGCATGTTAGCGGGGGGCACAGATACGCAGTATTTT. The full variable domain, in which reference TRBV7-2 and TRBJ2-3 provide the parts outside the CDR3, is GAGVSQSPSNKVTEKGKDVELRCDPISGHTALYWYRQSLGQGLEFLIYFQGNSAPDKSGLPSDRFSAERTGGSVSTLTIQRTQQEDSAVYLCASSMLAGGTDTQYFGPGTRLTVL.

This clonotype was counted at least ten times. The chain combines TRBV20-1 with TRBJ2-3; D gene unclear. The CDR3 loop spans 13 amino acids. V lost 0 bases and J lost 1, with 5 bases in between. Germline assignment: CDR1 DFQATT and CDR2 SNEGSKA (reference sequence). CDR3 sequence reads: CSARDLRTDTQYF. In nucleotides, the CDR3 is TGCAGTGCTAGAGATCTTCGCACAGATACGCAGTATTTT.

About this clonotype itself: A much larger clone sits a single nucleotide away, making a read error possible. CDR3 protein: CASSRKTSGRDNEQFF. DNA of the CDR3: TGCGCCAGCAGCCGCAAAACTAGCGGGAGGGACAATGAGCAGTTCTTC. The chain recombines TRBV4-1 with TRBJ2-1; 13 bases fit TRBD2. The CDR3 covers 16 residues. Germline CDR1 reads MGHRA; CDR2 reads YSYEKL. With 4 bases clipped from V and 5 bases from J, the junction kept 5 bases outside the gene matches.

Worth noting for this clonotype: One base away lies a much larger clone, so this may be a sequencing read error. The chain combines TRBV6-2 or TRBV6-3 with TRBJ2-5, with a tentative D call TRBD2 (6 bases). The CDR3 runs to 15 residues. V lost 4 bases and J 5 bases, leaving 17 bases between the germline ends. The germline V gene encodes CDR1 MNHEY and CDR2 SVGEGT. CDR3 sequence reads: CASSSLGGAGETQYF. As DNA, the CDR3 is TGTGCCAGCAGTTCCTTGGGGGGTGCGGGGGAGACCCAGTACTTC.

On this clonotype itself: With a much larger clone just one base away, this may be a read error. The rearrangement joins TRBV6-2 or TRBV6-3 to TRBJ2-1; 13 nucleotides align to TRBD2. CDR3 length: 15 residues. CDR1 and CDR2 (germline): MNHEY, SVGEGT. The CDR3 region is CAAKGLAGAYNKQFF. In DNA form, the CDR3 reads TGTGCCGCAAAAGGACTAGCGGGGGCCTACAATAAGCAGTTCTTC.